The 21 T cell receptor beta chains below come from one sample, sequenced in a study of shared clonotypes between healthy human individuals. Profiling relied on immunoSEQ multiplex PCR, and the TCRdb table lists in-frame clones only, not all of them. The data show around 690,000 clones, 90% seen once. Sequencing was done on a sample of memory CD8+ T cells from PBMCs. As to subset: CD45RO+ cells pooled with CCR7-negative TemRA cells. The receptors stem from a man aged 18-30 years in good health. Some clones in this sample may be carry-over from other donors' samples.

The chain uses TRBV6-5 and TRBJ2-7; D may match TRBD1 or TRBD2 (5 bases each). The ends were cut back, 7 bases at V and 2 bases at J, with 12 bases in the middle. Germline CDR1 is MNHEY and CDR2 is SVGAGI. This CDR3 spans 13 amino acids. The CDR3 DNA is TGTGCCAGCAAGCCGGGACGGACCTACGAGCAGTACTTC. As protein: CASKPGRTYEQYF.

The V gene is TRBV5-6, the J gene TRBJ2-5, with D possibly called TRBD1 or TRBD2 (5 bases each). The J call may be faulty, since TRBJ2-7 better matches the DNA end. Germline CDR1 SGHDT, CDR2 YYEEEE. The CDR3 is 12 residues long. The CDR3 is CASSPAGTEQYF. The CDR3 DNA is TGTGCCAGCAGCCCGGCAGGGACCGAGCAGTACTTC.

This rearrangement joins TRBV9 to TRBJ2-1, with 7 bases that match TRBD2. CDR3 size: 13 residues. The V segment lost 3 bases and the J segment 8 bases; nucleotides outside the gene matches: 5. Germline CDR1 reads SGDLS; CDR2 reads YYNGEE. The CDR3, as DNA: TGTGCCAGCAGCGGCCAGACTAGCCATGAGCAGTTCTTC. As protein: CASSGQTSHEQFF.

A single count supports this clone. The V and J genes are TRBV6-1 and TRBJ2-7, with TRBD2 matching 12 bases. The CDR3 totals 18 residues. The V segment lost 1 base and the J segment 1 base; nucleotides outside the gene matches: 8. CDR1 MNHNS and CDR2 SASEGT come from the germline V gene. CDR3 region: CASSEGWGLAGPSYEQYF. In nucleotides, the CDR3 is TGTGCCAGCAGTGAAGGGTGGGGACTAGCGGGCCCGTCCTACGAGCAGTACTTC.

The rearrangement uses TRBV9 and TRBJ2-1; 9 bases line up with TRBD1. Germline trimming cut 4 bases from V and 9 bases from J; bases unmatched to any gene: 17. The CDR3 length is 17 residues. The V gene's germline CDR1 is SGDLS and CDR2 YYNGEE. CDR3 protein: CASSSPPGTGMTTEQFF. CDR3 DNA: TGTGCCAGCAGCTCACCCCCCGGGACAGGGATGACGACTGAGCAGTTCTTC. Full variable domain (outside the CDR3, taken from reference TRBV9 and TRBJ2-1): DSGVTQTPKHLITATGQRVTLRCSPRSGDLSVYWYQQSLDQGLQFLIQYYNGEERAKGNILERFSAQQFPDLHSELNLSSLELGDSALYFCASSSPPGTGMTTEQFFGPGTRLTVL.

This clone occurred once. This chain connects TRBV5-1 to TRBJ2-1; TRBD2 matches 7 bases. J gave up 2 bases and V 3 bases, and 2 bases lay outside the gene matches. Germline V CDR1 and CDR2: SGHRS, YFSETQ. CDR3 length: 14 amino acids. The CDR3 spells CASSSTSPYNEQFF. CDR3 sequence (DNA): TGCGCCAGCAGCTCGACTAGCCCCTACAATGAGCAGTTCTTC. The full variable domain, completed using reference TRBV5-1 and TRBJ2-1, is KAGVTQTPRYLIKTRGQQVTLSCSPISGHRSVSWYQQTPGQGLQFLFEYFSETQRNKGNFPGRFSGRQFSNSRSEMNVSTLELGDSALYLCASSSTSPYNEQFFGPGTRLTVL.

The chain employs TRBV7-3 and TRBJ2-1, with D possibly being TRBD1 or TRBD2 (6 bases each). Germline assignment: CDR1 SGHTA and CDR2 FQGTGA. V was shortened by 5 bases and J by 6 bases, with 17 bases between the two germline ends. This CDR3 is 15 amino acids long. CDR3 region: CASSPGAGSGNEQFF. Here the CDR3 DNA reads TGTGCCAGCAGCCCAGGGGCGGGATCGGGCAATGAGCAGTTCTTC.

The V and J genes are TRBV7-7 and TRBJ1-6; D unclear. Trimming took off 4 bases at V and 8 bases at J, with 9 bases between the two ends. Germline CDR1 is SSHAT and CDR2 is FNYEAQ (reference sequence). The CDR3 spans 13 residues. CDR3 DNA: TGTGCCAGCAGCTCTGCCAGAGATTCACCCCTCCACTTT. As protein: CASSSARDSPLHF.

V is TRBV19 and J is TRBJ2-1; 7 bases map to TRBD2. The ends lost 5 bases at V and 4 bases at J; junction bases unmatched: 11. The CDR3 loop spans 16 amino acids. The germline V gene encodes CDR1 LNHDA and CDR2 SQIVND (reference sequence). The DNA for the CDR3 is TGTGCCAGTAGTTCGCGCCGGGACTATGAATACAATGAGCAGTTCTTC. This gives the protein CASSSRRDYEYNEQFF.

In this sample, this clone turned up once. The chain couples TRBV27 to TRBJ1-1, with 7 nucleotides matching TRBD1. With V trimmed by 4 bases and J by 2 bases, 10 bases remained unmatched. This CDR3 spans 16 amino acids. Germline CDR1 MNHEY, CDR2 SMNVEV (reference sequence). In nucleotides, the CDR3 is TGTGCCAGCAGTTCCGACCAACACAGGGGCAACACTGAAGCTTTCTTT. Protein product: CASSSDQHRGNTEAFF.

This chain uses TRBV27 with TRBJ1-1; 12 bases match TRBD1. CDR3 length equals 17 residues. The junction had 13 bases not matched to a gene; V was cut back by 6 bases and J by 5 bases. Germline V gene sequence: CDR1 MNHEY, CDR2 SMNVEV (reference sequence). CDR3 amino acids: CASSVLGDRGQETEAFF. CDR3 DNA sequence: TGTGCCAGCAGCGTCTTAGGGGACAGGGGGCAGGAGACTGAAGCTTTCTTT.

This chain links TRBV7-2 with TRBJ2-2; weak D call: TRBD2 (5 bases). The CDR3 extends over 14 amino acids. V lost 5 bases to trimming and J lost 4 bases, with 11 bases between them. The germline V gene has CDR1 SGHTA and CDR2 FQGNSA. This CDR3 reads CASSPGRGTGELFF. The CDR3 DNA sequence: TGTGCCAGCAGCCCAGGTCGGGGCACCGGGGAGCTGTTTTTT. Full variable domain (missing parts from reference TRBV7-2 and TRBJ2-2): GAGVSQSPSNKVTEKGKDVELRCDPISGHTALYWYRQSLGQGLEFLIYFQGNSAPDKSGLPSDRFSAERTGGSVSTLTIQRTQQEDSAVYLCASSPGRGTGELFFGEGSRLTVL.

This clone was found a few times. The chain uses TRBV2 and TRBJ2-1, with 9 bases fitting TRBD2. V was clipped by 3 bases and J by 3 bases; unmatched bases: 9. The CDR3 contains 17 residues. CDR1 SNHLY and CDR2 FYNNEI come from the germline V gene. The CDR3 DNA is TGTGCCAGCAGTGAGGGGTTTAGCGGGAGCGGCTACAATGAGCAGTTCTTC. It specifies CASSEGFSGSGYNEQFF.

The CDR3 DNA reads as TGTGCCAGCAGTTTTGAGTGGAGGGCCTACGAGCAGTACTTC. This sequence encodes CASSFEWRAYEQYF. V is TRBV28 and J is TRBJ2-7; perhaps TRBD2 as D (6 bases). The CDR3 length is 14 residues. Germline loops: CDR1 MDHEN, CDR2 SYDVKM. Between the trimmed V and J ends, which lost 3 bases and 2 bases, there was a span of 11 bases.

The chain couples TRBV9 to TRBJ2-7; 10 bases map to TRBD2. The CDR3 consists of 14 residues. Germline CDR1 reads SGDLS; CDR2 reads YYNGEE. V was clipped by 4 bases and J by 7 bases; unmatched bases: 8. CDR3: CASSPGAGGGEQYF. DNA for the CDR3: TGTGCCAGCAGCCCAGGAGCGGGAGGGGGTGAGCAGTACTTC.

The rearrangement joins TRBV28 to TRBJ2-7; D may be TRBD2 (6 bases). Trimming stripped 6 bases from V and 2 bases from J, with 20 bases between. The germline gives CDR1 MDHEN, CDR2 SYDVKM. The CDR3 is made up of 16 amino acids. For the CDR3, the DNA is TGTGCCAGCAGCTTACTGCTCAATCGGGGGACCTACGAGCAGTACTTC. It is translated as CASSLLLNRGTYEQYF.

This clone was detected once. The CDR3 DNA reads TGCAGTGCTAGAGATCTCCATGAGCAGTTCTTC. Residues: CSARDLHEQFF. The rearrangement joins TRBV20-1 to TRBJ2-1; D is undetermined. Trimming pared 0 bases from V and 8 bases from J, leaving 5 bases between. This CDR3 spans 11 amino acids. Germline CDR1 reads DFQATT; CDR2 reads SNEGSKA (reference sequence).

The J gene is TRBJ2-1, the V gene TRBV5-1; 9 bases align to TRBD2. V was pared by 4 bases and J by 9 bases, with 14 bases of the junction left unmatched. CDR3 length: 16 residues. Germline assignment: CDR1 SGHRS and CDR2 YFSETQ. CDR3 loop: CASSPLAGASWVEQFF. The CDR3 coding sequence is TGCGCCAGCAGCCCGTTAGCGGGAGCTTCGTGGGTTGAGCAGTTCTTC. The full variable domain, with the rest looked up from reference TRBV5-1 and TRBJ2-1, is KAGVTQTPRYLIKTRGQQVTLSCSPISGHRSVSWYQQTPGQGLQFLFEYFSETQRNKGNFPGRFSGRQFSNSRSEMNVSTLELGDSALYLCASSPLAGASWVEQFFGPGTRLTVL.

This CDR3 reads CASSTGTGVSQFLNTEAFF. The CDR3 DNA reads TGCGCCAGCAGCACCGGGACAGGAGTTTCCCAATTTCTGAACACTGAAGCTTTCTTT. The chain recombines TRBV5-1 with TRBJ1-1; 8 nucleotides agree with TRBD1. This CDR3 spans 19 amino acids. V trimming: 4 bases; J trimming: 0 bases; junction bases outside the gene matches: 17. The germline V gene encodes CDR1 SGHRS and CDR2 YFSETQ.

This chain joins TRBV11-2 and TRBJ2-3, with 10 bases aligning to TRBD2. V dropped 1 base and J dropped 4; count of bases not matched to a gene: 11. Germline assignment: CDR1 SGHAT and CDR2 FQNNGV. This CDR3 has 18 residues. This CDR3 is CASSLGSWLAGVADTQYF. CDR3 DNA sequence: TGTGCCAGCAGCTTAGGGTCTTGGCTAGCGGGAGTTGCAGATACGCAGTATTTT.

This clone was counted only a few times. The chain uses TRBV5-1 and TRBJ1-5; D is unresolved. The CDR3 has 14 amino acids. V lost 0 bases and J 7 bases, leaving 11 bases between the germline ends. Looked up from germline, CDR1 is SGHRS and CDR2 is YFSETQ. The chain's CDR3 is CASSLEGGIQPQHF. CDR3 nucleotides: TGCGCCAGCAGCTTGGAGGGAGGGATACAGCCCCAGCATTTT.